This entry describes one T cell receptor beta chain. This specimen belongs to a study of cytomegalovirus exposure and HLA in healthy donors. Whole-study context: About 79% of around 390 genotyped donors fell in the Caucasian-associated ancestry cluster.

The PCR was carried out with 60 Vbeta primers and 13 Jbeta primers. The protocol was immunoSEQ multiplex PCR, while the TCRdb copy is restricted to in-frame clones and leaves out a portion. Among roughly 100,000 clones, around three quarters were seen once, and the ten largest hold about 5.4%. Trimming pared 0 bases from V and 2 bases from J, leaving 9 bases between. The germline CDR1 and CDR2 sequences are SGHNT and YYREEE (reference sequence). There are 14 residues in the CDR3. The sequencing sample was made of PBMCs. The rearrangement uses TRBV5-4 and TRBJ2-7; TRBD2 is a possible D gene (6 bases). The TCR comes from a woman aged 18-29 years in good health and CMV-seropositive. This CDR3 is CASSLVGSTYEQYF. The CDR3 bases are TGTGCCAGCAGCTTGGTCGGGAGCACCTACGAGCAGTACTTC.